Listed below are T cell receptor beta chains from one sample, sequenced in a study of blood T cell repertoires in COVID-19. Profiled with immunoSEQ multiplex PCR; TCRdb holds only in-frame clones, not every one. The sample carries about 250,000 clones, 85% recorded once. The sequenced sample consisted of PBMCs or T cells enriched from blood (not recorded which). The receptors derive from a woman aged 45-60 years with acute COVID-19. CDR3s include the opening cysteine and the closing phenylalanine or tryptophan. D genes are given only for firm matches. Clone size is not always given. Where it is, it says once, few, many or a class for expanded clones.

clone_size	j_call	v_call	d_call	cdr3_aa	cdr3_nt
-	TRBJ1-2	TRBV11-2	-	CASSLDRSGLPGYTF	TGTGCCAGCAGCTTAGATCGATCAGGGCTTCCAGGCTACACCTTC
-	TRBJ1-6	TRBV10-3	-	CAISESPGARGNSPLHF	TGTGCCATCAGTGAGTCCCCAGGGGCTAGGGGTAATTCACCCCTCCACTTT
-	TRBJ2-1	TRBV5-1	TRBD2	CASSLGSGGYNEQFF	TGCGCCAGCAGCTTGGGTAGCGGGGGATACAATGAGCAGTTCTTC
-	TRBJ1-6	TRBV11-2	-	CASSFQGTYNSPLHF	TGTGCCAGCAGCTTCCAGGGAACCTATAATTCACCCCTCCACTTT
-	TRBJ1-5	TRBV21-1	-	CASSNNYQYGVRQPQHF	TGTGCCAGCAGCAACAACTACCAATACGGGGTCCGACAGCCCCAGCATTTT
-	TRBJ2-1	TRBV19	-	CASSRTFFNEQFF	TGTGCCAGTAGTAGGACTTTTTTCAATGAGCAGTTCTTC
-	TRBJ1-1	TRBV28	-	CASSPFQGNTEAFF	TGTGCCAGCAGCCCGTTTCAGGGGAACACTGAAGCTTTCTTT
-	TRBJ2-5	TRBV11-3	-	CASSSSTGQQETQYF	TGTGCCAGCAGCTCGTCGACAGGACAACAAGAGACCCAGTACTTC
-	TRBJ2-1	TRBV15	-	CATSRGLTALDNEQFF	TGTGCCACCAGCAGAGGGTTGACAGCCCTAGATAATGAGCAGTTCTTC
-	TRBJ1-2	TRBV7-2	-	CASSRDPQDGYTF	TGTGCCAGCAGCCGGGATCCGCAGGATGGCTACACCTTC
few	TRBJ2-1	TRBV7-8	TRBD2	CASSLAGGKYNEQFF	TGTGCCAGCAGCTTAGCGGGGGGGAAGTACAATGAGCAGTTCTTC
-	TRBJ2-3	TRBV7-2	TRBD1	CASSTDRGNTQYF	TGTGCCAGCAGCACGGACAGGGGAAATACGCAGTATTTT
-	TRBJ1-6	TRBV10-3	TRBD1	CAISESTGQGTSPLHF	TGTGCCATCAGTGAGTCAACGGGACAGGGAACTTCACCCCTCCACTTT
-	TRBJ2-3	TRBV9	TRBD2	CASSVGSGGAVDTQYF	TGTGCCAGCAGCGTAGGTAGCGGGGGGGCTGTGGATACGCAGTATTTT
-	TRBJ1-1	TRBV11-1	-	CASSLGSRANTEAFF	TGTGCCAGCAGCTTAGGGAGCAGGGCCAACACTGAAGCTTTCTTT
-	TRBJ1-2	TRBV12-3/TRBV12-4	-	CASYFSGGLGYTF	TGTGCCAGTTATTTTAGCGGGGGGCTCGGCTACACCTTC
-	TRBJ2-1	TRBV24-1	TRBD2	CATSESGGASGEQFF	TGTGCCACCAGTGAAAGCGGGGGGGCCAGCGGAGAGCAGTTCTTC
-	TRBJ1-5	TRBV28	-	CASSPQGGGNQPQHF	TGTGCCAGCAGTCCCCAGGGAGGAGGCAATCAGCCCCAGCATTTT
-	TRBJ1-5	TRBV19	-	CASKGRRGIQPQHF	TGTGCCAGTAAAGGACGCAGGGGAATACAGCCCCAGCATTTT
once	TRBJ1-3	TRBV27	TRBD1	CASSFAGTGTGNTIYF	TGTGCCAGCAGTTTCGCCGGGACAGGGACGGGAAACACCATATATTTT
-	TRBJ1-1	TRBV4-1	TRBD1	CASSQVSTGVYTEAFF	TGCGCCAGCAGCCAAGTTTCCACAGGGGTGTACACTGAAGCTTTCTTT
-	TRBJ2-7	TRBV5-1	TRBD1	CASSLQGAGYEQYF	TGCGCCAGCAGCTTACAGGGGGCCGGCTACGAGCAGTACTTC